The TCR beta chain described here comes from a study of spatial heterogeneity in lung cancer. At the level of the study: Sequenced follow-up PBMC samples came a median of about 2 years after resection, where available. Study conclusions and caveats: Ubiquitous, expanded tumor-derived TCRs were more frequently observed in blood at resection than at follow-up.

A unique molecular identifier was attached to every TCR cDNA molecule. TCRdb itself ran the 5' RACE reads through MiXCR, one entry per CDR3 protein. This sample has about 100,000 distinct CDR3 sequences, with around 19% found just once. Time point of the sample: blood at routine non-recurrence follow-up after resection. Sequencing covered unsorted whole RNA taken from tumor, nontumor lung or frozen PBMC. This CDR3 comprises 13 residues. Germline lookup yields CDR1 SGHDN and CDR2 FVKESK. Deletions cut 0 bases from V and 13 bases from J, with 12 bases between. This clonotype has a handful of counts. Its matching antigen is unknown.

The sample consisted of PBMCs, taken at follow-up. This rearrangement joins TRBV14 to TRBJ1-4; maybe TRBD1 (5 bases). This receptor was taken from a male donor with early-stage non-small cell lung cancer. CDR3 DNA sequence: TGTGCCAGCAGCCAAGATTGGCAGGGAATACTGTTTTTT. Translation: CASSQDWQGILFF.